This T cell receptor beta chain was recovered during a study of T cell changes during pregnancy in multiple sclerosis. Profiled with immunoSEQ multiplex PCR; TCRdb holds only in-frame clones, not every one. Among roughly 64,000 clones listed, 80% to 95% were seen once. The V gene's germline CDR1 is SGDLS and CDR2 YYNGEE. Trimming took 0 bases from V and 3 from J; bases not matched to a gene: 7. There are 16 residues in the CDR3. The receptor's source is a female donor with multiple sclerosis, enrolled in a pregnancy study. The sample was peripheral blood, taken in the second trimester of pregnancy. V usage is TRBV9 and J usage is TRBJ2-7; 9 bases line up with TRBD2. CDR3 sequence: CASSVGGGREGYEQYF. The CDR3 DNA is TGTGCCAGCAGCGTAGGAGGGGGGCGGGAGGGCTACGAGCAGTACTTC.